Shown below are 27 T cell receptor beta chains from a single sample sequenced in a study of shared T cell receptors in the human thymus. The data were produced by immunoSEQ multiplex PCR, yet TCRdb's version contains in-frame clones alone and is incomplete. The top ten clones hold roughly 0.02% of a sample with about 380,000 clones, 85% to 95% of them seen once. The sequenced material came from thymocytes. The receptors come from a human donor.

The chain has TRBV11-3 and TRBJ2-5, with no clear D. V lost 5 bases, J lost 5 bases, and 18 bases lay in between. The CDR3 sequence is 15 residues long. Germline assignment: CDR1 SGHNT and CDR2 YENEEA. In nucleotides, the CDR3 is TGTGCCAGCAGCCGGAGTAGTTCGGTACGGGAGACCCAGTACTTC. Its protein is CASSRSSSVRETQYF.

The genes are TRBV7-2 and TRBJ2-7; 12 bases match TRBD2. Germline CDR1 is SGHTA and CDR2 is FQGNSA. Trimming removed 5 bases from V and 0 bases from J; junction bases left unmatched: 8. The CDR3 contains 17 residues. Here the CDR3 DNA reads TGTGCCAGCAGCCTCCGGACTAGCGGGGTGAGCTCCTACGAGCAGTACTTC. Its translation: CASSLRTSGVSSYEQYF.

The chain uses TRBV6-5 and TRBJ2-1; D not certain. Germline CDR1 is MNHEY and CDR2 is SVGAGI. V was pared by 6 bases and J by 6 bases, with 9 bases between. This CDR3 contains 12 residues. CDR3 residues: CASRTATNEQFF. For the CDR3, the DNA is TGTGCCAGCAGGACCGCGACCAATGAGCAGTTCTTC.

This clone was counted once. The gene calls are TRBV6-4 and TRBJ2-3, with D possibly matching TRBD1 (5 bases). V lost 6 bases, J lost 2 bases, and 15 bases lay in between. This CDR3 has 15 amino acids. CDR1 and CDR2 (germline): MRHNA, SNTAGT. The CDR3 DNA is TGTGCCAGCAGACCCTGGGGCAGAAACACAGATACGCAGTATTTT. As protein: CASRPWGRNTDTQYF.

The genes are TRBV15 and TRBJ2-1; no reliable D call. Germline-derived CDR1 and CDR2 are LNHNV and YYDKDF (reference sequence). The CDR3 has 16 residues. V shed 5 bases and J shed 0 bases, with 14 bases lying between them. The CDR3 DNA follows: TGTGCCACCAGCCTAATTAAAAATAGCTCCTACAATGAGCAGTTCTTC. This codes for CATSLIKNSSYNEQFF.

This clone was detected only once. The chain carries TRBV7-9 and TRBJ2-7; TRBD2 agrees at 8 bases. The CDR3 sequence is 14 residues long. V lost 0 bases and J lost 2; bases outside the gene matches: 0. Germline V CDR1 and CDR2: SEHNR, FQNEAQ (reference sequence). The DNA of the CDR3 is TGTGCCAGCAGCTTAGCGACTAGCGCCTACGAGCAGTACTTC. This gives the protein CASSLATSAYEQYF.

The chain joins TRBV5-5 to TRBJ2-7, with D maybe TRBD1 (6 bases). This CDR3 region has 16 residues. V was shortened by 0 bases and J by 2 bases, with 15 bases between the two germline ends. Germline assignment: CDR1 SGHKS and CDR2 YYEKEE (reference sequence). In DNA, the CDR3 is TGTGCCAGCAGCTTGGTGCGGGTTGGGACAACCTACGAGCAGTACTTC. Translated: CASSLVRVGTTYEQYF.

There are a few counts of this clone. The chain is built from TRBV11-3 and TRBJ2-3, with D possibly matching TRBD1 (5 bases). In germline, CDR1 is SGHNT, CDR2 YENEEA. The CDR3 sequence is 15 residues long. With 6 bases removed from V and 5 bases from J, the gap between germline ends came to 18 bases. The CDR3 loop is CASSGAALSGDTQYF. For the CDR3, the DNA is TGTGCCAGCAGTGGGGCAGCATTGTCGGGAGATACGCAGTATTTT. Using reference TRBV11-3 and TRBJ2-3 for the parts outside the CDR3, the full variable domain is EAGVVQSPRYKIIEKKQPVAFWCNPISGHNTLYWYLQNLGQGPELLIRYENEEAVDDSQLPKDRFSAERLKGVDSTLKIQPAELGDSAVYLCASSGAALSGDTQYFGPGTRLTVL.

V gene TRBV28 combines with J gene TRBJ1-3; D unclear. In germline, CDR1 is MDHEN, CDR2 SYDVKM. The CDR3 covers 16 residues. V was shortened by 3 bases and J by 0 bases, with 12 bases between the two germline ends. The CDR3 protein is CASSFRSWVSGNTIYF. CDR3 bases: TGTGCCAGCAGTTTTCGGAGTTGGGTCTCTGGAAACACCATATATTTT.

The chain has TRBV11-2 and TRBJ2-7, with 9 bases lining up with TRBD1. Germline values: CDR1 SGHAT, CDR2 FQNNGV. V lost 1 base and J lost 3; bases outside the gene matches: 10. The CDR3 is made up of 17 amino acids. CDR3 in amino acids: CASSLGGDRDLRYEQYF. CDR3 DNA sequence: TGTGCCAGCAGCTTAGGGGGGGACAGGGACCTGCGCTACGAGCAGTACTTC.

This sequence joins TRBV28 and TRBJ2-2; 10 nucleotides line up with TRBD1. J gave up 0 bases and V 3 bases, and 13 bases lay outside the gene matches. The CDR3 loop spans 20 amino acids. Germline assignment: CDR1 MDHEN and CDR2 SYDVKM. This CDR3 reads CASSFPGTGVGLANTGELFF. The CDR3 nucleotides are TGTGCCAGCAGTTTTCCCGGGACAGGGGTTGGTCTTGCGAACACCGGGGAGCTGTTTTTT.

CDR3 amino acids: CATATSGKETQYF. The DNA of the CDR3 is TGTGCCACCGCGACTAGCGGGAAAGAGACCCAGTACTTC. The chain combines TRBV27 with TRBJ2-5, with 11 bases lining up with TRBD2. Germline V CDR1 and CDR2: MNHEY, SMNVEV (reference sequence). The CDR3 contains 13 residues. V was clipped by 10 bases and J by 3 bases; unmatched bases: 4.

V usage is TRBV7-9 and J usage is TRBJ1-3; TRBD1 might be the D (6 bases). There are 18 residues in the CDR3. CDR1 is SEHNR, CDR2 FQNEAQ, per germline (reference sequence). The V end lost 4 bases, the J end lost 0 bases, and 19 bases lay between the germline ends. The CDR3 nucleotides read TGTGCCAGCAGCTGCACCGGGACACGCAATTCCTCTGGAAACACCATATATTTT. Encoded protein: CASSCTGTRNSSGNTIYF. Full variable domain (rest looked up from reference TRBV7-9 and TRBJ1-3): DTGVSQNPRHKITKRGQNVTFRCDPISEHNRLYWYRQTLGQGPEFLTYFQNEAQLEKSRLLSDRFSAERPKGSFSTLEIQRTEQGDSAMYLCASSCTGTRNSSGNTIYFGEGSWLTVV.

This chain joins TRBV6-5 and TRBJ2-5; TRBD1 agrees at 7 bases. The germline gives CDR1 MNHEY, CDR2 SVGAGI. The CDR3 is 16 residues long. The V segment lost 4 bases and the J segment 3 bases; nucleotides outside the gene matches: 11. CDR3 region: CASSFSVPDRKETQYF. CDR3 nucleotide sequence: TGTGCCAGCAGTTTCTCAGTTCCGGACAGGAAAGAGACCCAGTACTTC.

V and J are TRBV7-9 and TRBJ1-5; weak D call: TRBD1 (6 bases). The CDR3 sequence is 19 residues long. The germline V gene has CDR1 SEHNR and CDR2 FQNEAQ (reference sequence). V was shortened by 5 bases and J by 5 bases, with 28 bases between the two germline ends. For the CDR3, the DNA is TGTGCCAGCAGCCACGGGGGGGCACCCAGTAGGGACTGGGATCAGCCCCAGCATTTT. It codes for CASSHGGAPSRDWDQPQHF.

The rearrangement links TRBV6-6 to TRBJ2-1, with no clear D. Looked up from germline, CDR1 is MNHNY and CDR2 is SVGAGI (reference sequence). The CDR3 has 15 amino acids. The V end was cut by 4 bases, the J end by 3 bases, with 13 bases between. CDR3 region: CASSSPKGNYNEQFF. The CDR3 bases are TGTGCCAGCAGTTCCCCCAAGGGAAACTACAATGAGCAGTTCTTC.

V usage is TRBV19 and J usage is TRBJ2-1; 13 bases align to TRBD2. This CDR3 contains 15 residues. V shed 8 bases, J shed 4 bases, and the junction held 5 bases outside the gene matches. Germline V CDR1 and CDR2: LNHDA, SQIVND (reference sequence). CDR3 protein: CASDSTSGRYNEQFF. CDR3 bases: TGTGCCAGTGATTCGACTAGCGGGAGGTACAATGAGCAGTTCTTC.

The V and J genes are TRBV19 and TRBJ1-1; 11 bases are shared with TRBD1. This CDR3 region has 16 residues. Germline CDR1 is LNHDA and CDR2 is SQIVND (reference sequence). J was trimmed by 1 base and V by 3 bases; bases with no gene match: 4. The CDR3 bases are TGTGCCAGTAGTATGGACAGGGGGCGGGGGAACACTGAAGCTTTCTTT. Its protein is CASSMDRGRGNTEAFF.

The chain links TRBV27 to TRBJ1-1; D ambiguous. CDR1 is MNHEY, CDR2 SMNVEV, per germline (reference sequence). The V gene lost 3 bases and the J gene lost 4 bases, with 9 bases spanning the gap. The CDR3 contains 13 residues. The CDR3: CASSLVRGTEAFF. The CDR3 DNA sequence: TGTGCCAGCAGTTTGGTACGGGGCACTGAAGCTTTCTTT.

The rearrangement uses TRBV10-3 and TRBJ2-5; D remains ambiguous. Germline V CDR1 and CDR2: ENHRY, SYGVKD. With 0 bases removed from V and 7 bases from J, the gap between germline ends came to 15 bases. The CDR3 totals 15 residues. In DNA form, the CDR3 reads TGTGCCATCAGTGAGTCGAAGTGGCCTCCAGGGACCCAGTACTTC. Residues: CAISESKWPPGTQYF.

V is TRBV14 and J is TRBJ2-7, with 8 bases that match TRBD1. Germline CDR1 SGHDN, CDR2 FVKESK. The V segment lost 3 bases and the J segment 6 bases; nucleotides outside the gene matches: 13. The CDR3 is made up of 16 amino acids. CDR3 in DNA: TGTGCCAGCAGCCAGGCCCCACGGGACAGGCTAATCGAGCAGTACTTC. Residues: CASSQAPRDRLIEQYF.

The chain couples TRBV29-1 to TRBJ2-5; 7 nucleotides agree with TRBD2. Germline V lookup: CDR1 SQVTM, CDR2 ANQGSEA. V lost 2 bases and J lost 3; bases outside the gene matches: 6. The CDR3 has 14 amino acids. CDR3 loop: CSVERGEREETQYF. The DNA of the CDR3 is TGCAGCGTTGAACGGGGGGAGAGGGAAGAGACCCAGTACTTC.

This chain joins TRBV27 and TRBJ2-4; no clear D gene. V was shortened by 2 bases and J by 0 bases, with 17 bases between the two germline ends. The CDR3 length is 18 residues. Germline CDR1 and CDR2: MNHEY and SMNVEV (reference sequence). CDR3 protein: CASSLGPGWPVAKNIQYF. For the CDR3, the DNA is TGTGCCAGCAGTTTAGGCCCAGGATGGCCAGTAGCCAAAAACATTCAGTACTTC.

The J gene is TRBJ1-1, the V gene TRBV7-9, with D possibly being TRBD1 (6 bases). Trimming left V 5 bases short and J 2 bases short, with 15 bases between. Germline V gives CDR1 SEHNR, CDR2 FQNEAQ (reference sequence). The CDR3 spans 15 residues. CDR3 coding DNA: TGTGCCAGCAGCCCACCGGGACATCGCAACACTGAAGCTTTCTTT. Its translation: CASSPPGHRNTEAFF.

The rearrangement joins TRBV7-2 to TRBJ1-2; no definite D call. This CDR3 has 14 residues. The V gene lost 3 bases and the J gene lost 2 bases, with 10 bases spanning the gap. Germline-derived CDR1 and CDR2 are SGHTA and FQGNSA. CDR3 in amino acids: CASSFTGQNYGYTF. In DNA, the CDR3 is TGTGCCAGCAGCTTCACGGGCCAAAACTATGGCTACACCTTC.

This clone occurred once. The chain joins TRBV28 to TRBJ1-3; D not certain. CDR3 length equals 14 residues. V dropped 3 bases and J dropped 0 bases, with 6 bases sitting between them. Germline CDR1 reads MDHEN; CDR2 reads SYDVKM. In DNA, the CDR3 is TGTGCCAGCAGTTTTCGGATCTCTGGAAACACCATATATTTT. Its translation is CASSFRISGNTIYF. Filled out from reference TRBV28 and TRBJ1-3, the complete variable domain reads DVKVTQSSRYLVKRTGEKVFLECVQDMDHENMFWYRQDPGLGLRLIYFSYDVKMKEKGDIPEGYSVSREKKERFSLILESASTNQTSMYLCASSFRISGNTIYFGEGSWLTVV.

This rearrangement joins TRBV28 to TRBJ1-3; D unresolved. Germline lookup yields CDR1 MDHEN and CDR2 SYDVKM. V was pared by 2 bases and J by 4 bases, with 9 bases between. The CDR3 covers 14 residues. The CDR3, as DNA: TGTGCCAGCAGTTTAAGGACGTTCGGAAACACCATATATTTT. Amino acids: CASSLRTFGNTIYF.